This entry lists 17 T cell receptor beta chains sequenced from one sample in a study of blood T cells in healthy people across ages. Next came a second PCR, run for 7 to 11 cycles, which used a sample-barcoded 5' primer along with a J-beta primer mix. MiXCR, applied by TCRdb to the 5' RACE reads, yields one record per CDR3 protein. The sample includes about 780,000 distinct CDR3 sequences, roughly 24% of them seen just once. A further study also used this sample, focusing on T cells of mothers and their children.

The sequenced sample consisted of blood. All receptors derive from a boy aged 5-17 years in good health.

A few counts support this clonotype. Compared with germline, one end of the junction differs, possibly owing to a read error. The rearrangement uses TRBV29-1 and TRBJ2-3; D might be TRBD2 (6 bases). Germline assignment: CDR1 SQVTM and CDR2 ANQGSEA. CDR3 length: 14 residues. The CDR3 protein is CSGRGGQSTDMQYF. The CDR3 region has the DNA TGCAGCGGGAGGGGTGGGCAAAGCACAGATATGCAGTATTTT.

The sample holds a few counts of this clonotype. V usage is TRBV20-1 and J usage is TRBJ2-5, with 9 bases fitting TRBD2. With V trimmed by 5 bases and J by 2 bases, 3 bases remained unmatched. The CDR3 sequence is 13 residues long. In germline, CDR1 is DFQATT, CDR2 SNEGSKA (reference sequence). This CDR3 reads CSAGTSQQETQYF. The CDR3 region has the DNA TGCAGTGCTGGGACTAGCCAACAAGAGACCCAGTACTTC.

The J gene is TRBJ2-1, the V gene TRBV29-1, with 14 bases lining up with TRBD2. The CDR3 is 14 residues long. Germline V gene data show CDR1 as SQVTM and CDR2 as ANQGSEA. After removal of 6 bases from V and 8 bases from J, the junction contained 6 bases not matched to a gene. The CDR3 reads CSVGTSGSIDEQFF. The CDR3 DNA reads TGCAGCGTGGGGACTAGCGGGAGTATAGATGAGCAGTTCTTC.

The chain recombines TRBV9 with TRBJ1-3; the match to TRBD1 covers 7 bases. Germline V gene sequence: CDR1 SGDLS, CDR2 YYNGEE. With 3 bases clipped from V and 0 bases from J, the junction kept 3 bases outside the gene matches. The CDR3 covers 15 residues. In DNA form, the CDR3 reads TGTGCCAGCAGCGCGGGGGACAGCTCTGGAAACACCATATATTTT. Its translation is CASSAGDSSGNTIYF.

The chain is built from TRBV29-1 and TRBJ2-6; D gene uncertain. Germline-derived CDR1 and CDR2 are SQVTM and ANQGSEA. The CDR3 extends over 13 amino acids. Trimming took off 2 bases at V and 5 bases at J, with 7 bases between the two ends. The CDR3 protein is CSVELGRANVLTF. CDR3 in DNA: TGCAGCGTTGAACTGGGCAGGGCCAACGTCCTGACTTTC.

The chain couples TRBV29-1 to TRBJ2-5; 9 bases map to TRBD1. The assigned J gene may be wrong: the sequence end matches TRBJ2-7 better. This CDR3 contains 15 residues. Germline lookup yields CDR1 SQVTM and CDR2 ANQGSEA. In DNA, the CDR3 is TGCAGCGCTGGCCGAGGGGGACAGGGACGGGACGAGCAGTACTTC. Its protein is CSAGRGGQGRDEQYF.

The chain joins TRBV5-1 to TRBJ1-2; possibly TRBD1 for D (5 bases). In germline, CDR1 is SGHRS, CDR2 YFSETQ. Trimming cost V 1 base and J 7 bases, with 17 bases left between them. This CDR3 comprises 15 residues. The CDR3 DNA is TGCGCCAGCAGCTTGTGGGCGTTTCCCCAGGGTGGCTACACCTTC. Translated: CASSLWAFPQGGYTF.

The chain has TRBV20-1 and TRBJ2-7, with 8 bases identical to TRBD2. The germline V gene encodes CDR1 DFQATT and CDR2 SNEGSKA (reference sequence). The CDR3 runs to 15 residues. Trimming cost V 5 bases and J 6 bases; bases outside gene matches: 15. Written as DNA, the CDR3 is TGCAGTGCTCTGACAGCGGGGGACTTCGGTGGCGAGCAGTACTTC. Residues: CSALTAGDFGGEQYF.

The chain uses TRBV11-2 and TRBJ2-7, with 8 bases aligning to TRBD2. The CDR3 covers 15 residues. CDR1 is SGHAT, CDR2 FQNNGV, per germline. The trim removed 2 bases at V and 2 bases at J, leaving 5 bases unmatched. The CDR3 nucleotides are TGTGCCAGCAGCTTAAATAGCGGGGAACCCTACGAGCAGTACTTC. Its translation is CASSLNSGEPYEQYF.

This chain uses TRBV5-1 with TRBJ2-5; D is perhaps TRBD1 (5 bases). The J call is doubtful: the DNA matches TRBJ2-1 better. Looked up from germline, CDR1 is SGHRS and CDR2 is YFSETQ. The CDR3 is 15 residues long. CDR3 in DNA: TGCGCCAGCAGCTTGGGACAGCTTAACTACAATGAGCAGTTCTTC. Encoded protein: CASSLGQLNYNEQFF.

The chain links TRBV20-1 to TRBJ1-2; no definite D call. The CDR3 loop spans 13 amino acids. Germline values: CDR1 DFQATT, CDR2 SNEGSKA (reference sequence). CDR3: CSGRALAMGGYTF. The DNA for the CDR3 is TGCAGCGGAAGGGCACTAGCTATGGGGGGCTACACCTTC.

V gene TRBV29-1 combines with J gene TRBJ1-2, with D unclear. CDR1 and CDR2 from the germline V gene are SQVTM and ANQGSEA. The CDR3 contains 11 residues. V was shortened by 3 bases and J by 7 bases, with 9 bases between the two germline ends. The chain's CDR3 is CSVDKEGGYTF. In nucleotides, the CDR3 is TGCAGCGTTGACAAAGAGGGTGGCTACACCTTC.

This clonotype was picked up a small number of times. This chain joins TRBV20-1 and TRBJ1-5; no clear D gene. Germline-derived CDR1 and CDR2 are DFQATT and SNEGSKA (reference sequence). This CDR3 region has 16 residues. The V gene lost 0 bases and the J gene lost 4 bases, with 16 bases spanning the gap. CDR3 region: CSARDRSSSLNQPQHF. The CDR3 coding sequence is TGCAGTGCTAGAGATAGGAGTTCCTCCCTTAATCAGCCCCAGCATTTT.

This clonotype was detected a few times. The chain combines TRBV24-1 with TRBJ2-5, with D unresolved. CDR1 and CDR2 from the germline V gene are KGHDR and SFDVKD. V was cut by 4 bases and J by 1 base, with 6 bases left in between. CDR3 length: 13 residues. In DNA, the CDR3 is TGTGCCACCAGTGAAGGTCCCCAAGAGACCCAGTACTTC. This codes for CATSEGPQETQYF.

As DNA, the CDR3 is TGCGCCAGCAGTGGAGGGGCGGGAGGACCCTACGAGCAGTACTTC. The encoded protein is CASSGGAGGPYEQYF. The chain combines TRBV5-1 with TRBJ2-5; 8 bases line up with TRBD2. The assigned J gene may be wrong: the sequence end matches TRBJ2-7 better. CDR3 length: 15 amino acids. The germline V gene encodes CDR1 SGHRS and CDR2 YFSETQ.

This clonotype appeared many times. The germline gene is not matched at one end of the junction; a read error may be the cause. The CDR3 loop is CASSPRLAGNTGELFF. CDR3 in DNA: TGTGCCAGCAGTCCCCGGCTAGCGGGGAACACCGGGGAGCTGTTTTTT. The J gene is TRBJ2-2, the V gene TRBV5-1; 8 nucleotides align to TRBD2. Germline V gene sequence: CDR1 SGHRS, CDR2 YFSETQ. This CDR3 has 16 residues.

The chain couples TRBV6-1 to TRBJ2-4, with 7 bases aligning to TRBD2. The CDR3 consists of 14 residues. Losses at the gene ends were 3 bases for V and 8 bases for J; bases not matched to a gene: 7. Germline lookup yields CDR1 MNHNS and CDR2 SASEGT. The CDR3 sequence: CASSEGGRVDIQYF. As DNA, the CDR3 is TGTGCCAGCAGTGAGGGGGGGAGGGTGGACATTCAGTACTTC.